The 12 T cell receptor beta chains below come from one sample, sequenced in a study of shared clonotypes between healthy human individuals. The protocol was immunoSEQ multiplex PCR, while the TCRdb copy is restricted to in-frame clones and leaves out a portion. The sample carries over 850,000 clones, 70% to 80% recorded once. What was sequenced was memory CD4+ T cells from PBMCs. Subset defined: CD45RA-negative fraction. These receptors were collected from a man aged 18-30 years in good health. Some clones in this sample may be carry-over from other donors' samples.

This CDR3 reads CASSTAGNPEQYF. CDR3 in DNA: TGCGCCAGCAGCACTGCCGGGAACCCCGAGCAGTACTTC. The chain links TRBV5-1 to TRBJ2-7; D is possibly TRBD2 (5 bases). Germline assignment: CDR1 SGHRS and CDR2 YFSETQ. This CDR3 spans 13 amino acids. V was pared by 4 bases and J by 6 bases, with 14 bases between.

This clone turned up a few times. The chain has TRBV2 and TRBJ1-5; no clear D. V lost 4 bases and J 1 base, leaving 11 bases between the germline ends. Germline V gives CDR1 SNHLY, CDR2 FYNNEI. This CDR3 contains 15 residues. CDR3 coding DNA: TGTGCCAGCAGTGGCCAACAGAGAAGCAATCAGCCCCAGCATTTT. It encodes CASSGQQRSNQPQHF.

The chain has TRBV4-1 and TRBJ2-3; 9 nucleotides align to TRBD2. With V trimmed by 4 bases and J by 6 bases, 14 bases remained unmatched. Germline CDR1 reads MGHRA; CDR2 reads YSYEKL. This CDR3 comprises 17 residues. The DNA of the CDR3 is TGCGCCAGCAGCCCGCTTGGAATAGCGGGAGTTCTGGATACGCAGTATTTT. This sequence encodes CASSPLGIAGVLDTQYF.

This clone was observed a single time. V usage is TRBV6-1 and J usage is TRBJ2-7, with D unclear. Trimming took 7 bases from V and 3 from J, leaving 16 bases between them. The CDR3 is 14 residues long. Looked up from germline, CDR1 is MNHNS and CDR2 is SASEGT. The CDR3 protein is CASTLSRAIYEQYF. The CDR3 DNA reads as TGTGCCAGCACCCTGTCCCGGGCCATCTACGAGCAGTACTTC.

The rearrangement links TRBV29-1 to TRBJ2-2, with D perhaps TRBD2 (5 bases). The CDR3 is 14 residues long. With 4 bases removed from V and 7 bases from J, the gap between germline ends came to 16 bases. Germline V gives CDR1 SQVTM, CDR2 ANQGSEA. This CDR3 reads CSVARGRAGGELFF. DNA of the CDR3: TGCAGCGTTGCTCGCGGTCGGGCGGGCGGGGAGCTGTTTTTT.

J is TRBJ1-1 and V is TRBV4-1; TRBD1 is a possible D gene (5 bases). The V gene lost 3 bases and the J gene lost 11 bases, with 16 bases spanning the gap. Germline values: CDR1 MGHRA, CDR2 YSYEKL. This CDR3 has 13 residues. The CDR3 reads CASSQGPGSGAFF. CDR3 sequence (DNA): TGCGCCAGCAGCCAGGGCCCAGGGTCCGGCGCTTTCTTT.

This chain uses TRBV7-8 with TRBJ2-7; D is unresolved. The germline gives CDR1 SGHVS, CDR2 FQNEAQ. V lost 1 base and J 2 bases, leaving 9 bases between the germline ends. The CDR3 consists of 14 residues. The CDR3 protein is CASSLGGFTYEQYF. The CDR3 coding sequence is TGTGCCAGCAGCTTAGGTGGGTTTACCTACGAGCAGTACTTC.

The V gene is TRBV7-9, the J gene TRBJ1-2, with 7 bases matching TRBD1. The V gene end was trimmed by 5 bases and the J gene end by 2 bases; junction bases not matched to a gene: 5. Germline V gene lookup returns CDR1 SEHNR and CDR2 FQNEAQ (reference sequence). The CDR3 length is 14 residues. The CDR3: CASSARTGNYGYTF. As DNA, the CDR3 is TGTGCCAGCAGCGCGCGGACAGGCAACTATGGCTACACCTTC. The entire variable domain, with the rest obtained from reference TRBV7-9 and TRBJ1-2, is as follows: DTGVSQNPRHKITKRGQNVTFRCDPISEHNRLYWYRQTLGQGPEFLTYFQNEAQLEKSRLLSDRFSAERPKGSFSTLEIQRTEQGDSAMYLCASSARTGNYGYTFGSGTRLTVV.

With respect to this clone: Other DNA sequences in the same sample also yield this CDR3. The V call is TRBV2, the J call TRBJ1-5; D remains unclear. Germline assignment: CDR1 SNHLY and CDR2 FYNNEI. V lost 1 base and J 1 base, leaving 5 bases between the germline ends. This CDR3 is 14 amino acids long. The CDR3 region has the DNA TGTGCCAGCAGTGAAGTGGGGAGCAATCAGCCCCAGCATTTT. Amino acids: CASSEVGSNQPQHF.

The V call is TRBV25-1, the J call TRBJ1-1; D uncertain. The germline V gene has CDR1 MGHDK and CDR2 SYGVNS. V lost 4 bases to trimming and J lost 1 base, with 7 bases between them. The CDR3 extends over 13 amino acids. CDR3 in DNA: TGTGCCAGCAGTGGCCTGAGGAACACTGAAGCTTTCTTT. This translates into CASSGLRNTEAFF.

The genes are TRBV18 and TRBJ2-1; D perhaps matches TRBD2 (5 bases). V was cut by 3 bases and J by 6 bases, with 18 bases left in between. There are 16 residues in the CDR3. Germline CDR1 is KGHSH and CDR2 is LQKENI. The CDR3 region has the DNA TGTGCCAGCTCACCTCCCGGACGGGATCTCGGCAATGAGCAGTTCTTC. Amino acid sequence: CASSPPGRDLGNEQFF.

The chain employs TRBV27 and TRBJ2-4; D is possibly TRBD1 (6 bases). From germline, CDR1 is MNHEY and CDR2 SMNVEV (reference sequence). V was clipped by 2 bases and J by 0 bases, with 20 bases between them. The CDR3 totals 19 residues. CDR3 amino acids: CASSLRGRTERLAKNIQYF. The CDR3 DNA follows: TGTGCCAGCAGTTTACGAGGCCGGACAGAGAGATTAGCCAAAAACATTCAGTACTTC.